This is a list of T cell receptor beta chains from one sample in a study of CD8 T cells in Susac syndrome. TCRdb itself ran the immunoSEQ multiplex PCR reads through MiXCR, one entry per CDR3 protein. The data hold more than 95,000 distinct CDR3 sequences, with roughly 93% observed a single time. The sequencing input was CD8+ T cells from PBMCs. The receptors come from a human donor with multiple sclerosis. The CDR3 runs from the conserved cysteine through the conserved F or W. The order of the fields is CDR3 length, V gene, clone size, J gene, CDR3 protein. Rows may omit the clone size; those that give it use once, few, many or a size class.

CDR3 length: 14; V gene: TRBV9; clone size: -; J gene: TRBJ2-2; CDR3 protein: CASSTTPGTGELFF
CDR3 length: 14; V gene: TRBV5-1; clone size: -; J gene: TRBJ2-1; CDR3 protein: CASTSSTRNNEQFF
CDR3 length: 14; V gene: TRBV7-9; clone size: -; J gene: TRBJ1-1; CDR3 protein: CASSAKGGNTEAFF
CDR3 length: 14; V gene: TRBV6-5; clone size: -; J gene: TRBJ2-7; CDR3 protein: CASSPTGTGDEQYF
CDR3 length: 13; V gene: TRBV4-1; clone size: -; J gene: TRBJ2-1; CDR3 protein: CASSQVKDRPQFF
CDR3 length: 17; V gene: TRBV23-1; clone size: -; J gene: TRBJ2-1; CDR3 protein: CASSQSSTSLQVDEQFF
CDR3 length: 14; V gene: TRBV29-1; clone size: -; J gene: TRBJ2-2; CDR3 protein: CSALDRGRGGELFF
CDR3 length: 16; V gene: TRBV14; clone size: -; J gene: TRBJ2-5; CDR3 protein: CASSQGLAKYQETQYF
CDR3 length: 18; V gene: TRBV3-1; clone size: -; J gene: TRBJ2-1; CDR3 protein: CASSQDRDFITPGNEQFF
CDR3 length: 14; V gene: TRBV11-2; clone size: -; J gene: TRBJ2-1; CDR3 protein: CASSLAGAGNEQFF
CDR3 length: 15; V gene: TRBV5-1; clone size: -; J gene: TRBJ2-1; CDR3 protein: CASSLGLAGGHEQFF
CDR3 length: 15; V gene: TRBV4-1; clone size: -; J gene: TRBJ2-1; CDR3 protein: CASSQDSPGYNEQFF
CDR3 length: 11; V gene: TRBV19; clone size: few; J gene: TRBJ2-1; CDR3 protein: CASSGSNEQFF
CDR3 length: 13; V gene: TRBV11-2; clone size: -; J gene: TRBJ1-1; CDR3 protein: CASSLATGTEAFF
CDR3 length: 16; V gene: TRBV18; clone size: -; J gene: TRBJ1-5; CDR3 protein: CASSRAPRDRAQPQHF
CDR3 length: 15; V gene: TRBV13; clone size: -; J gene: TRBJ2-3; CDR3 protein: CASSLGGRREDTQYF
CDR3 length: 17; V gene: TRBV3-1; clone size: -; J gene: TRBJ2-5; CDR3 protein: CASSRDGAGASRETQYF
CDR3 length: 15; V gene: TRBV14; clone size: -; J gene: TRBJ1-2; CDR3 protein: CASSQDRRGAYGYTF
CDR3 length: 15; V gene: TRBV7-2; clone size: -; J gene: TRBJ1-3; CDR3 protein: CASSIDAISGNTIYF
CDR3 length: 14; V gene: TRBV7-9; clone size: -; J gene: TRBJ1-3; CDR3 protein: CASGLSEFGNTIYF
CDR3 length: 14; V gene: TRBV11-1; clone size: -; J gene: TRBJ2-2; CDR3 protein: CASTPGSGAGELFF
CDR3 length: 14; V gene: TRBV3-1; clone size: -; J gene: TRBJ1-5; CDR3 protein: CASSQDLSRQPQHF
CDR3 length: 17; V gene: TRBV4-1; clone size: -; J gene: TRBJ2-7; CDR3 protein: CASSKIPFAFMSYEQYF
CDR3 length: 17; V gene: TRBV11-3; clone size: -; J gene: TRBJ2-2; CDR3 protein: CASSRFGQGAPTGELFF
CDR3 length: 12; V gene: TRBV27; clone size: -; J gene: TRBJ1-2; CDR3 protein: CASSGRSYGYTF
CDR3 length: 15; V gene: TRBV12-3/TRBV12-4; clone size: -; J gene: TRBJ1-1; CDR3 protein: CASSLVGNRKGAAFF
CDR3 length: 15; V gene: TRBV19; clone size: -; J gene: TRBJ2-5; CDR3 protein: CASSNPTARIKTQYF
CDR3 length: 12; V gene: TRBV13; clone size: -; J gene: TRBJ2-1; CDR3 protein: CASSLVRAEQFF
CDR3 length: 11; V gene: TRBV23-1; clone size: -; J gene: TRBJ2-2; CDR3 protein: CASSQAGELFF
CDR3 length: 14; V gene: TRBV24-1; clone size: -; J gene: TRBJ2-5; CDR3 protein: CATGGPGSQETQYF
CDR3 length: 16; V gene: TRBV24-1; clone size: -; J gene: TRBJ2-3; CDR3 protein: CATSEKQRSLADTQYF
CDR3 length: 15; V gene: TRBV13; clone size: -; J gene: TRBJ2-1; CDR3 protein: CASSLDSGSGNEQFF
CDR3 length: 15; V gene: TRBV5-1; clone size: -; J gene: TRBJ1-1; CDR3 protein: CASSLHGQVNTEAFF
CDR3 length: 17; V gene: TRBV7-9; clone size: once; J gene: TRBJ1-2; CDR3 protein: CASSHPEAQGADYGYTF
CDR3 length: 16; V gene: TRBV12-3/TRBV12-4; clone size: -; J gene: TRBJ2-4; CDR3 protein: CASSPQGGRAKNIQYF
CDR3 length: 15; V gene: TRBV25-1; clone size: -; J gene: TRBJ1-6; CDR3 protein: CASSEFGGSNSPLHF
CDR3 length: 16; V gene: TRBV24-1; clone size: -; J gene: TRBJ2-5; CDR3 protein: CATSDPRRGTEETQYF
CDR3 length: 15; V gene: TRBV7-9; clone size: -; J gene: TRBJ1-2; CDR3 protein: CASSSNRDRTYGYTF
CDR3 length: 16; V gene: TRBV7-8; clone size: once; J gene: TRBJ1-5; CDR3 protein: CASSPDRLGNNQPQHF
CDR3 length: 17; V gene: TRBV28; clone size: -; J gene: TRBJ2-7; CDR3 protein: CASRPRDRGLGSYEQYF
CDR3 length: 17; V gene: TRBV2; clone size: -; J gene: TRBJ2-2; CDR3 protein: CASSEVKGAGATGELFF